The T cell receptor (beta chain) under discussion was sequenced for a study of blood T cell repertoires in COVID-19. Study overall: Acute-phase and convalescent COVID-19 samples originated in the United States, Italy and Spain.

As processed by the authors: Estimation of nucleated cell counts relied on the amplification of reference gene primers. The method was immunoSEQ multiplex PCR; TCRdb's version includes in-frame clones alone and lacks a portion of them. D and trimming were read from the DNA, whereas the V and J calls and clone size are those reported in that table. The data show 200,000 to 250,000 clones, less than 90% seen once. Sequenced material: PBMCs or T cells enriched from blood (not recorded which). The origin of this receptor is a woman between 25 and 40 years old who had recovered from COVID-19.

The CDR3 bases are TGTGCCAGCAGTAAGGTCGGACAGGGACTCTACGAGCAGTACTTC. Its protein is CASSKVGQGLYEQYF. The gene calls are TRBV2 and TRBJ2-7; TRBD1 matches at 8 bases. In germline, CDR1 is SNHLY, CDR2 FYNNEI. The CDR3 covers 15 residues. V was clipped by 5 bases and J by 3 bases; unmatched bases: 9.